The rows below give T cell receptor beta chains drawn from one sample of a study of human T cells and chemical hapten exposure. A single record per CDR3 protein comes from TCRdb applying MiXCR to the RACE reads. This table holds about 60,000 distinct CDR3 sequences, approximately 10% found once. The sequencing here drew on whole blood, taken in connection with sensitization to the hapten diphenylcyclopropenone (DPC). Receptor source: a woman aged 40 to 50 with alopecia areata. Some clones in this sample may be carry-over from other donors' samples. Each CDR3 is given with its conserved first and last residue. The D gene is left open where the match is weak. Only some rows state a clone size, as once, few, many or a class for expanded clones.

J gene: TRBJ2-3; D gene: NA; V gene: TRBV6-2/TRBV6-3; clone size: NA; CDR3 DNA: TGTGCCAGCAGTTACGCTCATACGCAGTATTTT; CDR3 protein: CASSYAHTQYF
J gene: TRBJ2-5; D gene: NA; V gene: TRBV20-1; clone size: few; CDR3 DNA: TGCAGTGCTAGCATAGTAGAGGGGGAGACCCAGTACTTC; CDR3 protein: CSASIVEGETQYF
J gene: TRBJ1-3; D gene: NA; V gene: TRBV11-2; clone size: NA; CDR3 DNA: TGTGCCAGCAGCTTGAGGAGGGACTCTGGAAACACCATATATTTT; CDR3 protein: CASSLRRDSGNTIYF
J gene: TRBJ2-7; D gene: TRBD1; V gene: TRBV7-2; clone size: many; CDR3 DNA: TGTGCCAGCAGCCTCGGACAGGCAGAGCGGCAGTACTTC; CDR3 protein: CASSLGQAERQYF
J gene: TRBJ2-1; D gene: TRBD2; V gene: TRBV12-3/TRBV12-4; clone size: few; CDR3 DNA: TGTGCCAGCAGCCCCGGGACTAGGCGTGTAGCTGAGCAGTTCTTC; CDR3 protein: CASSPGTRRVAEQFF
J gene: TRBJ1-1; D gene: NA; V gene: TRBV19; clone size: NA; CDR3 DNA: TGTGCCAGTAGTATGAGGGACTACACTGAAGCTTTCTTT; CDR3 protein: CASSMRDYTEAFF
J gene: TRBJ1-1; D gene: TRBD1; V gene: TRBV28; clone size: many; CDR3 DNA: TGTGCCAGCAACCTCTGGGGACAGGGAGCTTTCTTT; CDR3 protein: CASNLWGQGAFF
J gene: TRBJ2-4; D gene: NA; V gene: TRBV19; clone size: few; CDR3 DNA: TGTGCCAGTGGTGGACCCAAAGACATTCAGTACTTC; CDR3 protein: CASGGPKDIQYF
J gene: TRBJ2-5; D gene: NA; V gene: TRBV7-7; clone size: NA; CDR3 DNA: TGTGCCAGCAGCCCACTAGACGGTGGAAGGGAGACCCAGTACTTC; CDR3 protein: CASSPLDGGRETQYF
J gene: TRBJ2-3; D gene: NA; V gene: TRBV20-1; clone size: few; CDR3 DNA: TGCAGTGCTAGAGATTTTCGGGCACGGAGCACAGATACGCAGTATTTT; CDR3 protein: CSARDFRARSTDTQYF
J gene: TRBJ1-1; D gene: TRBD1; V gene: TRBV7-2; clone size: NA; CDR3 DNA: TGTGCCAGCAGCGGAGCGGCAGCTGGACAGGGATACGGCACTGAAGCTTTCTTT; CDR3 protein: CASSGAAAGQGYGTEAFF
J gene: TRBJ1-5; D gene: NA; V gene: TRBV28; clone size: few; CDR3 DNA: TGTGCCAGCAGTCCAGGACAACCCGGTCAGCCCCAGCATTTT; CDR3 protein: CASSPGQPGQPQHF
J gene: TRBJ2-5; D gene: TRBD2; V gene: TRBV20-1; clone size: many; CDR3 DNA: TGCAGTGCCAGCCCGGACGGGAGGTACCAAGAGACCCAGTACTTC; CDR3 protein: CSASPDGRYQETQYF
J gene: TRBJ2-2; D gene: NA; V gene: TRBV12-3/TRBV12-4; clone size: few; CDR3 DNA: TGTGCCAGCAGTGGTTCTGGAAACCTCCGGGAGCTGTTTTTT; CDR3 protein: CASSGSGNLRELFF
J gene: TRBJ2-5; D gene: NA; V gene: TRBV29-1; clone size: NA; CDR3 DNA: TGCAGCGTTGAAGTGGTAGCAGAGACCCAGTACTTC; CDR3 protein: CSVEVVAETQYF
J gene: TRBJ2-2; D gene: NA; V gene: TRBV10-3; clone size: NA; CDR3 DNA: TGTGCCATCAGGGAAGAGGGGACCGGGGAGCTGTTTTTT; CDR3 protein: CAIREEGTGELFF
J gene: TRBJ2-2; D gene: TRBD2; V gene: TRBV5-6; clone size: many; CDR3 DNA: TGTGCCAGCAGCCGCCGGACTAGCGGGATAAAGAACACCGGGGAGCTGTTTTTT; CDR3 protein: CASSRRTSGIKNTGELFF
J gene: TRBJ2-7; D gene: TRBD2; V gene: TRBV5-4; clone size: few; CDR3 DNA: TGTGCCAGCAGCTCAAGACTAGCGGGAGAGGCCGAGCAGTACTTC; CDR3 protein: CASSSRLAGEAEQYF
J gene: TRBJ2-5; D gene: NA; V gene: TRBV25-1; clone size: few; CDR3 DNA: TGTGCCAGCAGTGAAAAAGAGACCCAGTACTTC; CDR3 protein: CASSEKETQYF
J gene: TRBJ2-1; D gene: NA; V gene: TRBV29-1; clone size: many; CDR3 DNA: TGCAGCGTTGAAGAGGCTCGGGTCTTC; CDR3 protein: CSVEEARVF
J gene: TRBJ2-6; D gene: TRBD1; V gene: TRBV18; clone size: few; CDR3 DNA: TGTGCCAGCTCACCACCTCCCGGGACAGCCCTCAACGTCCTGACTTTC; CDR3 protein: CASSPPPGTALNVLTF
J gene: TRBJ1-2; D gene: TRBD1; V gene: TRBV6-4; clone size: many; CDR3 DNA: TGTGCCAGCAGTGACCCAGACAGGGCTGCTGGCTATGGCTACACCTTC; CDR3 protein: CASSDPDRAAGYGYTF
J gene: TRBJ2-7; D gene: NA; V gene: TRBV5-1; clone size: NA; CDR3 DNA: TGCGCCAGCAGCCCGGATCTCTACGAGCAGTACTTC; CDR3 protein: CASSPDLYEQYF
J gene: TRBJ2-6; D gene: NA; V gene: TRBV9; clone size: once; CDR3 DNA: TGTGCCAGCAGAGGCTCTGGGGCCAACGTCCTGACTTTC; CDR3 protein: CASRGSGANVLTF
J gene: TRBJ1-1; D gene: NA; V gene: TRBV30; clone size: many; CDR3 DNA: TGTGCCTGCCTGACACTACAGGACGACACTGAAGCTTTCTTT; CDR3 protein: CACLTLQDDTEAFF
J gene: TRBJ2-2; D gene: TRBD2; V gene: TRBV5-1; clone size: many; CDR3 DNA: TGCGCCAGCAGCAGGGAGGGGCCCGGGGAGCTGTTTTTT; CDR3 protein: CASSREGPGELFF